This TCR beta chain was recorded in a study of molecular identifiers for immune sequencing clone quantification. The study's findings and limits: Detection of one spiked Jurkat cell's TCR RNA reportedly worked in more than 850,000 naive cells.

The length of the CDR3 is 15 residues. Germline V gene lookup returns CDR1 LNHDA and CDR2 SQIVND (reference sequence). As to this clonotype: Antigen specificity is unknown. A read error may produce the germline difference seen at one junction end.

Previously described methods and listed TCR primers produced bulk TCR libraries. TCRdb used MiXCR to reprocess the PCR reads, holding one entry per CDR3 protein. The sample carries approximately 550,000 distinct CDR3 sequences, 20% to 25% recorded once. The sequenced sample consisted of naive CD8+ T cells from blood, with Jurkat cell RNA spiked in. Subset denoted: FACS-sorted CD8+CD4-CCR7+CD45RA+ naive T cells. The receptor was derived from a human donor in good health. Some libraries in this study had Jurkat cell RNA spiked in. V usage is TRBV19 and J usage is TRBJ2-3, with D possibly TRBD1 on 6 matching bases. Written as DNA, the CDR3 is TGTGCCAGTGTAGACAGGCGTTCCCTTACAGATACGCAGTGTTTT. It translates to CASVDRRSLTDTQCF. The full variable domain, in which reference TRBV19 and TRBJ2-3 provide the parts outside the CDR3, is DGGITQSPKYLFRKEGQNVTLSCEQNLNHDAMYWYRQDPGQGLRLIYYSQIVNDFQKGDIAEGYSVSREKKESFPLTVTSAQKNPTAFYLCASVDRRSLTDTQCFGPGTRLTVL.